This entry lists 21 T cell receptor beta chains sequenced from one sample in a study of immune evolution from preneoplasia to lung adenocarcinoma. Only in-frame clones appear in the TCRdb table, and some are missing; sequencing was by immunoSEQ multiplex PCR. The sample lists about 6,400 clones; around 79% were seen once. Specimen: FFPE minimally invasive lung adenocarcinoma tissue. The source is a person aged 55-80 years with lung adenocarcinoma.

A few counts support this clone. The chain carries TRBV6-5 and TRBJ1-4; 7 bases match TRBD1. CDR1 MNHEY and CDR2 SVGAGI come from the germline V gene. CDR3 size: 13 residues. V shed 4 bases, J shed 6 bases, and the junction held 2 bases outside the gene matches. The chain's CDR3 is CASSFQGDEKLFF. The CDR3 bases are TGTGCCAGCAGTTTCCAGGGGGATGAAAAACTGTTTTTT.

The chain uses TRBV6-1 and TRBJ1-6, with D possibly matching TRBD1 (6 bases). Trimming shortened V by 10 bases and J by 6 bases, and 16 bases separated the two germline ends. This CDR3 has 14 amino acids. Germline CDR1 reads MNHNS; CDR2 reads SASEGT. CDR3 nucleotides: TGTGCCACCAACCATGGGGGGCTTAATTCACCCCTCCACTTT. It translates to CATNHGGLNSPLHF.

The CDR3 region is CASSHGHPNTEAFF. The CDR3 DNA reads TGTGCCAGCAGCCACGGACACCCGAACACTGAAGCTTTCTTT. The V and J genes are TRBV6-5 and TRBJ1-1; perhaps TRBD1 as D (5 bases). Germline V CDR1 and CDR2: MNHEY, SVGAGI. This CDR3 is built from 14 residues. Trimming cost V 6 bases and J 1 base, with 12 bases left between them.

V gene TRBV6-6 combines with J gene TRBJ2-3; 7 bases map to TRBD2. J gave up 3 bases and V 4 bases, and 7 bases lay outside the gene matches. Germline V gene data show CDR1 as MNHNY and CDR2 as SVGAGI (reference sequence). This CDR3 spans 15 amino acids. The CDR3 DNA reads as TGTGCCAGCAGTTTTGGGGAGGGGAGGACAGATACGCAGTATTTT. Translating it yields CASSFGEGRTDTQYF.

The rearrangement uses TRBV7-6 and TRBJ2-7; 12 bases align to TRBD2. Trimming cost V 2 bases and J 5 bases; bases outside gene matches: 7. Germline values: CDR1 SGHVS, CDR2 FNYEAQ. CDR3 length: 16 amino acids. The CDR3 nucleotides are TGTGCCAGCAGCTTACCCGCTAGCGGGAGGGCCCACGAGCAGTACTTC. It translates to CASSLPASGRAHEQYF.

The rearrangement joins TRBV30 to TRBJ1-1, with D possibly TRBD1 on 5 matching bases. Germline CDR1 reads GTSNPN; CDR2 reads SVGIG (reference sequence). Between the trimmed V and J ends, which lost 5 bases and 5 bases, there was a span of 12 bases. CDR3 length: 12 amino acids. CDR3 residues: CAWGGDGTEAFF. The CDR3 nucleotides read TGTGCCTGGGGGGGGGACGGAACTGAAGCTTTCTTT.

This chain links TRBV28 with TRBJ1-1; the D gene is possibly TRBD1 (6 bases). Germline V gives CDR1 MDHEN, CDR2 SYDVKM. Trimming took 10 bases from V and 1 from J, leaving 7 bases between them. The CDR3 sequence is 11 residues long. The CDR3 region has the DNA TGTGCCACCAGGGGGAACACTGAAGCTTTCTTT. This gives the protein CATRGNTEAFF.

The chain employs TRBV9 and TRBJ1-1; D unclear. The V gene lost 0 bases and the J gene lost 3 bases, with 9 bases spanning the gap. The germline V gene has CDR1 SGDLS and CDR2 YYNGEE. CDR3 size: 14 residues. CDR3 coding DNA: TGTGCCAGCAGCGTAGAACAGCTTGACACTGAAGCTTTCTTT. It yields the protein CASSVEQLDTEAFF.

V and J are TRBV11-2 and TRBJ1-1; D perhaps matches TRBD1 (6 bases). Germline CDR1 SGHAT, CDR2 FQNNGV. The CDR3 has 14 residues. The V and J ends lost 5 bases and 1 base respectively, with 11 bases between them. DNA for the CDR3: TGTGCCAGCAGCGCGACACAGGGGAACACTGAAGCTTTCTTT. Translation: CASSATQGNTEAFF.

This clone came up a few times. The rearrangement joins TRBV7-8 to TRBJ2-3; the match to TRBD2 covers 7 bases. Losses at the gene ends were 5 bases for V and 0 bases for J; bases not matched to a gene: 8. The CDR3 extends over 16 amino acids. In germline, CDR1 is SGHVS, CDR2 FQNEAQ. The CDR3 DNA follows: TGTGCCAGCAGCGTCAGACCGGGACTAAGCACAGATACGCAGTATTTT. It is translated as CASSVRPGLSTDTQYF.

V gene TRBV5-8 combines with J gene TRBJ2-1, with 10 bases that match TRBD2. Trimming took 2 bases from V and 5 from J; bases not matched to a gene: 13. CDR1 is SGHTS, CDR2 YDEGEE, per germline. The CDR3 runs 18 residues. CDR3 sequence reads: CASSLRGAGLAANNEQFF. The CDR3 DNA is TGTGCCAGCAGCTTAAGAGGGGCCGGACTAGCGGCCAACAATGAGCAGTTCTTC.

This clone came up a few times. This sequence joins TRBV28 and TRBJ1-4, with D perhaps TRBD1 (6 bases). Germline CDR1 is MDHEN and CDR2 is SYDVKM. The CDR3 consists of 14 residues. Trimming removed 7 bases at V and 8 bases at J, with 17 bases between. The CDR3 DNA reads as TGTGCCAGCACCATAGGGGGGGCTGGGGAAAAACTGTTTTTT. As protein: CASTIGGAGEKLFF.

This sequence joins TRBV25-1 and TRBJ1-1; no reliable D call. CDR3 length: 11 amino acids. V was trimmed by 8 bases and J by 0 bases, leaving 4 bases between them. Germline lookup yields CDR1 MGHDK and CDR2 SYGVNS. CDR3: CASLLNTEAFF. DNA for the CDR3: TGTGCCAGCCTGTTGAACACTGAAGCTTTCTTT.

The V gene is TRBV5-1, the J gene TRBJ2-5; D remains ambiguous. This CDR3 has 11 residues. Per germline, CDR1 SGHRS and CDR2 YFSETQ. Trimming took off 7 bases at V and 2 bases at J, with 6 bases between the two ends. In nucleotides, the CDR3 is TGCGCCAGCGCTTTTCAAGAGACCCAGTACTTC. This sequence encodes CASAFQETQYF.

V usage is TRBV27 and J usage is TRBJ2-7; 13 positions match TRBD2. The CDR3 has 16 residues. Trimming cost V 5 bases and J 4 bases; bases outside gene matches: 8. CDR1 is MNHEY and CDR2 is SMNVEV in the germline V gene (reference sequence). The CDR3 DNA follows: TGTGCCAGCAGTAGACTAGCGGGGGGAACCCCATACGAGCAGTACTTC. Protein sequence: CASSRLAGGTPYEQYF.

V and J are TRBV9 and TRBJ2-5; D possibly uses TRBD1 or TRBD2 (5 bases each). Between the trimmed V and J ends, which lost 0 bases and 0 bases, there was a span of 9 bases. Per germline, CDR1 SGDLS and CDR2 YYNGEE. The CDR3 is 15 residues long. CDR3 sequence reads: CASSVVGDHQETQYF. DNA for the CDR3: TGTGCCAGCAGCGTAGTCGGGGACCACCAAGAGACCCAGTACTTC. Supplemented by reference TRBV9 and TRBJ2-5, the full variable domain reads DSGVTQTPKHLITATGQRVTLRCSPRSGDLSVYWYQQSLDQGLQFLIQYYNGEERAKGNILERFSAQQFPDLHSELNLSSLELGDSALYFCASSVVGDHQETQYFGPGTRLLVL.

This chain joins TRBV7-2 and TRBJ2-1; 12 bases align to TRBD2. With V trimmed by 4 bases and J by 2 bases, 9 bases remained unmatched. Per germline, CDR1 SGHTA and CDR2 FQGNSA. This CDR3 has 18 residues. The CDR3 protein is CASSSIGTSGLPYNEQFF. In DNA form, the CDR3 reads TGTGCCAGCAGCTCGATAGGGACTAGCGGGCTGCCCTACAATGAGCAGTTCTTC. Variable domain in full (rest from reference TRBV7-2 and TRBJ2-1): GAGVSQSPSNKVTEKGKDVELRCDPISGHTALYWYRQSLGQGLEFLIYFQGNSAPDKSGLPSDRFSAERTGGSVSTLTIQRTQQEDSAVYLCASSSIGTSGLPYNEQFFGPGTRLTVL.

The chain carries TRBV5-1 and TRBJ2-7; D is perhaps TRBD1 (7 bases). The CDR3 covers 15 residues. Germline lookup yields CDR1 SGHRS and CDR2 YFSETQ. Trimming stripped 3 bases from V and 0 bases from J, with 13 bases between. Here the CDR3 DNA reads TGCGCCAGCAGCTGGACAGGAGGGGGCTCCTACGAGCAGTACTTC. It is translated as CASSWTGGGSYEQYF.

The chain combines TRBV5-1 with TRBJ1-1; D may be TRBD1 (6 bases). Germline loops: CDR1 SGHRS, CDR2 YFSETQ. The CDR3 spans 15 residues. Trimming took off 3 bases at V and 1 base at J, with 13 bases between the two ends. Written as DNA, the CDR3 is TGCGCCAGCAGCTCGGGGGGGGCAGCGAACACTGAAGCTTTCTTT. As protein: CASSSGGAANTEAFF. Drawing the rest from reference TRBV5-1 and TRBJ1-1, the complete variable domain is KAGVTQTPRYLIKTRGQQVTLSCSPISGHRSVSWYQQTPGQGLQFLFEYFSETQRNKGNFPGRFSGRQFSNSRSEMNVSTLELGDSALYLCASSSGGAANTEAFFGQGTRLTVV.

The chain links TRBV28 to TRBJ2-7, with D perhaps matching TRBD2 (5 bases). The germline CDR1 and CDR2 sequences are MDHEN and SYDVKM. This CDR3 is built from 14 residues. V lost 7 bases, J lost 2 bases, and 15 bases lay in between. Here the CDR3 reads CASKKAGLTYEQYF. The CDR3 DNA reads as TGTGCCAGCAAGAAGGCCGGACTTACCTACGAGCAGTACTTC. Supplemented by reference TRBV28 and TRBJ2-7, the full variable domain reads DVKVTQSSRYLVKRTGEKVFLECVQDMDHENMFWYRQDPGLGLRLIYFSYDVKMKEKGDIPEGYSVSREKKERFSLILESASTNQTSMYLCASKKAGLTYEQYFGPGTRLTVT.

Only a few counts were recorded for this clone. The chain employs TRBV29-1 and TRBJ1-1; TRBD1 matches at 8 bases. Germline-derived CDR1 and CDR2 are SQVTM and ANQGSEA. The CDR3 covers 13 residues. With 4 bases clipped from V and 5 bases from J, the junction kept 6 bases outside the gene matches. In DNA form, the CDR3 reads TGCAGCGTTGCCGACAGGGGTAGGACTGAAGCTTTCTTT. As protein: CSVADRGRTEAFF.